This T cell receptor (beta chain) was obtained from a study of cytomegalovirus exposure and HLA in healthy donors. Primers for the PCR totalled 60 Vbeta and 13 Jbeta. The data were produced by immunoSEQ multiplex PCR, yet TCRdb's version contains in-frame clones alone and is incomplete. The sample consists of around 190,000 clones, less than 85% of them appearing once. This clone was seen once. The antigen is not known. This CDR3 is built from 11 residues. Trimming removed 6 bases at V and 8 bases at J, with 13 bases between. In germline, CDR1 is SQVTM, CDR2 ANQGSEA. Study outcomes and limitations: Several V segments, TRBV6-2 and TRBV6-3 among them, could not be told apart and were dropped. From TCR beta sequences, most subjects' HLA-A and HLA-B alleles were reportedly predicted accurately.

This chain links TRBV29-1 with TRBJ1-2; unclear D gene. The TCR originated in a man younger than 45 in good health and CMV-seropositive. Sample: PBMCs. CDR3 protein: CSVATPMGYTF. The CDR3 DNA follows: TGCAGCGTCGCTACCCCCATGGGCTACACCTTC.